This TCR beta chain was recovered during a study of shared clonotypes between healthy human individuals. Looking at the study overall: Donors, aged 18 to 49, were a couple of women and three men.

Study results and caveats: Owing to a small donor count, the genetic and exposure-history diversity represented was limited.

The method was immunoSEQ multiplex PCR; TCRdb's version includes in-frame clones alone and lacks a portion of them. The data show roughly 2 million clones, approximately 94% seen once. As concerns this clone: The antigen is unknown.

Sequencing was done on a sample of naive CD4+ T cells sorted from blood. Subset here: CD45RA+ positively selected. This clonotype was sampled from a man aged 18 to 29 in good health.

CDR3 protein: CASSDSRAGANVLTF. CDR3 bases: TGTGCCAGCAGTGATAGCAGGGCTGGGGCCAACGTCCTGACTTTC. The chain employs TRBV6-1 and TRBJ2-6, with D possibly being TRBD1 (5 bases). V lost 3 bases, J lost 2 bases, and 8 bases lay in between. Germline CDR1 MNHNS, CDR2 SASEGT. The CDR3 totals 15 residues.